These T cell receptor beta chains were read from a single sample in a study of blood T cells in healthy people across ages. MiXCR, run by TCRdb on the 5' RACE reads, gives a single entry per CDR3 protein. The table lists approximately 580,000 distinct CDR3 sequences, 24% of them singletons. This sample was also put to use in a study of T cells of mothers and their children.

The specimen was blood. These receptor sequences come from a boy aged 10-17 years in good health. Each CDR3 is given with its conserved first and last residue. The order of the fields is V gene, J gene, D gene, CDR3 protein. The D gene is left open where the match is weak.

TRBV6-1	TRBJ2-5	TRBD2	CASSELESTSRPETQYF
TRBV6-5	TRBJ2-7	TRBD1	CASSTPGQVSYEQYF
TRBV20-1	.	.	CSAFPTGGEQFF
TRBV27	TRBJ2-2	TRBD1	CASSLDRGRGELFF
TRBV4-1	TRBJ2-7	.	CASSQDWGLYEQYF
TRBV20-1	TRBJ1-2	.	CSAREGTGHYGYTF
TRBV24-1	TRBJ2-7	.	CATSGGSYEQYF
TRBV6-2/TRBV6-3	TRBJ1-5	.	CASMDPGQPQHF
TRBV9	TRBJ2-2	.	CASSVDSNTGELFF
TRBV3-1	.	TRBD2	CASSRMKLAGYSYEQYF
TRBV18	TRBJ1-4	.	CASSPDRTNEKLFF
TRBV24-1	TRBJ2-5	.	CATSDLVETQYF
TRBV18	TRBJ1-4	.	CASSPNRNEKLFF
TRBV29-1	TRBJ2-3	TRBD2	CSARTSGRGDTQYF
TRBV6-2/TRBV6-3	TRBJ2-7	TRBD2	CASSYEFGSGGLYEQYF
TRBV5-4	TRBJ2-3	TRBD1	CASSFSDQGTDTRYF
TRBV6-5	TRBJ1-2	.	CASSYSDRSEGYTF
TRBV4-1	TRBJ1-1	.	CASSQGGRSNTEAFF
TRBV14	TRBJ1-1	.	CASSQDLRSPAFF
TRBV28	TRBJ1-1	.	CASSLWAGDMYTEAFF
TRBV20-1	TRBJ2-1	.	CSARDLRGNEQFF
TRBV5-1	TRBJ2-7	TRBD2	CASSSRAGGPSDEQYF
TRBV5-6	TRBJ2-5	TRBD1	CASSRGQGELETQYF
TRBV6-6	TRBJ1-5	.	CASSYSSWYSNQPQHF
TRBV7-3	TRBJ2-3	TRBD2	CASSSARLASTDTQYF
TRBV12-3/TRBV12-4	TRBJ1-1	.	CASTSLGGGFTEAFF
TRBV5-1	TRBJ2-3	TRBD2	CASSDLLAGSSTDTQYF
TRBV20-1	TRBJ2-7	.	CSARAPAAQYF
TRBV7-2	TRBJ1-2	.	CASSFYTPSGYGYTF
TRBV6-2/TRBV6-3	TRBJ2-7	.	CASSYFGGTYEQYF
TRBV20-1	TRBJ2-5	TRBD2	CSAPGGGAPETQYF
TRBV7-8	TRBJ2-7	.	CASSPRGRPNEQYF
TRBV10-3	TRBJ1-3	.	CATQDNFSGNTIYF
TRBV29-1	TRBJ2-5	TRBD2	CSVWRGGETQYF
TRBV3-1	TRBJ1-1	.	CASSKRTPLRETEAFF
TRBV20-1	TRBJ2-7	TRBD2	CSAMEASGRARGSYEQYF
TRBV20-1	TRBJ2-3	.	CSAREEWPRRDTQYF
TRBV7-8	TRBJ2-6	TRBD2	CASSWGLATGANVLTF
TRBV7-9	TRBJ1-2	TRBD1	CASSSGTAHLIYGYTF
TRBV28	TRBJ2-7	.	CASSPGDITYEQYF
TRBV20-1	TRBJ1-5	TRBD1	CSASRQGTSNQPQHF
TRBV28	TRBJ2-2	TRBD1	CASRPPGTGVTGELLF
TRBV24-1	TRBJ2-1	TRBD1	CATRGDRGAYNERFF